There are many counts of the clone carrying this T cell receptor (beta chain). What it binds is unknown. V was cut by 8 bases and J by 5 bases, with 15 bases left in between. CDR1 is SQVTM and CDR2 is ANQGSEA in the germline V gene. The CDR3 totals 12 residues. This sample was taken from a study of CD8 T cells in ankylosing spondylitis. Study-wide points: A TCR beta motif made of fewer than ten highly homologous variants seemed typical of ankylosing spondylitis blood.

One entry per CDR3 protein results from TCRdb running MiXCR on the 5' RACE reads. The top ten clones hold about 8% of a sample with 150,000 to 200,000 distinct CDR3 sequences, around 16% of them seen once. This TCR came from a male donor with ankylosing spondylitis or in good health (not recorded which). The genes are TRBV29-1 and TRBJ2-5; a weak D match, TRBD2 (5 bases). Sample: blood, either unsorted or a sorted T cell fraction (not recorded which). This CDR3 is CSSHRGAETQYF. DNA of the CDR3: TGCAGCTCCCATCGGGGAGCGGAGACCCAGTACTTC.